Below are 20 T cell receptor beta chains sequenced from a single sample in a study of OX40 agonist ivuxolimab in advanced cancers. Sequencing used immunoSEQ multiplex PCR; TCRdb keeps in-frame clones, though not all of them. This table has tens of thousands of clones, 70% to 90% appearing once. The material was CD4+ or CD8+ T cells sorted from blood, obtained in a trial of the OX40 agonist ivuxolimab. These TCRs come from an adult with an advanced solid tumor such as melanoma, head and neck, liver or kidney cancer.

The chain uses TRBV5-1 and TRBJ1-3; possibly TRBD1 for D (5 bases). V lost 5 bases, J lost 0 bases, and 12 bases lay in between. Germline V gene data show CDR1 as SGHRS and CDR2 as YFSETQ. There are 15 residues in the CDR3. The CDR3 nucleotides are TGCGCCAGCAGAGCGCCGGGGACCTCTGGAAACACCATATATTTT. It codes for CASRAPGTSGNTIYF. Looking up the rest from reference TRBV5-1 and TRBJ1-3 gives the full variable domain: KAGVTQTPRYLIKTRGQQVTLSCSPISGHRSVSWYQQTPGQGLQFLFEYFSETQRNKGNFPGRFSGRQFSNSRSEMNVSTLELGDSALYLCASRAPGTSGNTIYFGEGSWLTVV.

This chain joins TRBV15 and TRBJ1-4; the D gene is possibly TRBD1 (5 bases). Germline CDR1 and CDR2: LNHNV and YYDKDF (reference sequence). V was pared by 5 bases and J by 8 bases, with 21 bases between. This CDR3 has 16 amino acids. The CDR3 is CATSGGVGEGWEKLFF. The CDR3 coding sequence is TGTGCCACCAGCGGGGGTGTTGGGGAGGGCTGGGAAAAACTGTTTTTT.

The chain couples TRBV6-1 to TRBJ1-5; D is unclear. Germline values: CDR1 MNHNS, CDR2 SASEGT. This CDR3 has 14 residues. V was shortened by 3 bases and J by 2 bases, with 8 bases between the two germline ends. The CDR3 loop reads CASSDPAGNQPQHF. The CDR3 nucleotides are TGTGCCAGCAGTGACCCGGCGGGCAATCAGCCCCAGCATTTT.

This clone came up a few times. Other DNA sequences in this sample translate to the same CDR3. J is TRBJ2-7 and V is TRBV7-3, with D possibly TRBD1 on 6 matching bases. Germline V gene lookup returns CDR1 SGHTA and CDR2 FQGTGA. CDR3 length equals 13 residues. V shed 2 bases and J shed 3 bases, with 8 bases lying between them. CDR3 nucleotide sequence: TGTGCCAGCAGCTTAGGCAGGGGCTACGAGCAGTACTTC. Its protein product is CASSLGRGYEQYF.

The CDR3 region is CASSDRGWASSEAFF. CDR3 nucleotide sequence: TGTGCCAGCAGTGACAGGGGATGGGCCTCCAGTGAAGCTTTCTTT. V and J are TRBV27 and TRBJ1-1; 8 bases line up with TRBD1. Trimming at V came to 5 bases and at J to 7 bases, leaving 12 bases not matched to a gene. CDR1 and CDR2 (germline): MNHEY, SMNVEV (reference sequence). The CDR3 runs to 15 residues.

V is TRBV30 and J is TRBJ2-1, with 9 bases that match TRBD2. V was pared by 0 bases and J by 15 bases, with 6 bases of the junction left unmatched. The CDR3 length is 12 residues. Germline lookup yields CDR1 GTSNPN and CDR2 SVGIG (reference sequence). Here the CDR3 reads CAWSVRGLALFF. DNA of the CDR3: TGTGCCTGGAGTGTACGGGGACTAGCTTTGTTCTTC.

This chain connects TRBV13 to TRBJ2-6, with 7 bases lining up with TRBD1. The CDR3 contains 20 residues. CDR1 and CDR2 from the germline V gene are PRHDT and FYEKMQ (reference sequence). Trimming removed 2 bases from V and 1 base from J; junction bases left unmatched: 14. As DNA, the CDR3 is TGTGCCAGCAGCTTATTTGGCCAGGGGGTGGATAGATCTGGGGCCAACGTCCTGACTTTC. Translated: CASSLFGQGVDRSGANVLTF.

The J gene is TRBJ1-1, the V gene TRBV6-5; possible D gene TRBD1, 6 bases. V was cut by 6 bases and J by 3 bases, with 14 bases left in between. Germline-derived CDR1 and CDR2 are MNHEY and SVGAGI. The CDR3 is 14 residues long. Here the CDR3 reads CASRPKGGYTEAFF. Written as DNA, the CDR3 is TGTGCCAGCAGACCAAAAGGGGGGTACACTGAAGCTTTCTTT.

In its sample, this clone was seen once. Other nucleotide sequences from this sample produce the same CDR3. This chain joins TRBV28 and TRBJ2-3; D is undetermined. The germline V gene has CDR1 MDHEN and CDR2 SYDVKM. Trimming removed 2 bases at V and 4 bases at J, with 1 base between. There are 11 residues in the CDR3. CDR3 residues: CASSLADTQYF. CDR3 sequence (DNA): TGTGCCAGCAGTTTAGCAGATACGCAGTATTTT.

The chain joins TRBV19 to TRBJ2-5, with 8 bases fitting TRBD2. J was trimmed by 4 bases and V by 6 bases; bases with no gene match: 4. CDR3 length: 13 amino acids. Germline values: CDR1 LNHDA, CDR2 SQIVND (reference sequence). The CDR3 is CASRRGVGETQYF. Written as DNA, the CDR3 is TGTGCCAGTAGGCGGGGGGTGGGAGAGACCCAGTACTTC.

Points on this clone: Its ends do not fully match the called genes, so a read error is possible. This sequence joins TRBV19 and TRBJ2-2; D may correspond to TRBD1 or TRBD2 (6 bases each). CDR1 is LNHDA and CDR2 is SQIVND in the germline V gene (reference sequence). The CDR3 totals 16 residues. DNA for the CDR3: TGTGCCAGTAGTATACCCGGGGACGCGGGACACCGGGGAGCTGTTTTT. It translates to CASSIPGDAGHRGAVF.

This rearrangement joins TRBV7-3 to TRBJ2-7, with a tentative D call TRBD2 (7 bases). Deletions cut 4 bases from V and 3 bases from J, with 13 bases between. The CDR3 consists of 14 residues. The germline CDR1 and CDR2 sequences are SGHTA and FQGTGA. The CDR3 coding sequence is TGTGCCAGCAGCTCGGGGGGCCAGTTCTACGAGCAGTACTTC. It specifies CASSSGGQFYEQYF.

The rearrangement uses TRBV19 and TRBJ2-1; D is perhaps TRBD1 or TRBD2 (6 bases each). The CDR3 spans 12 residues. Germline V gene sequence: CDR1 LNHDA, CDR2 SQIVND (reference sequence). Trimming cost V 6 bases and J 4 bases, with 7 bases left between them. In DNA, the CDR3 is TGTGCCAGTAGAGGGGGGTACAATGAGCAGTTCTTC. Its translation: CASRGGYNEQFF.

V usage is TRBV6-5 and J usage is TRBJ1-3; 7 positions agree with TRBD1. Trimming cost V 6 bases and J 3 bases; bases outside gene matches: 8. Per germline, CDR1 MNHEY and CDR2 SVGAGI. The CDR3 runs 15 residues. The DNA for the CDR3 is TGTGCCAGCAGACCGGGACAGCTTGATGGAAACACCATATATTTT. Protein sequence: CASRPGQLDGNTIYF.

This rearrangement joins TRBV27 to TRBJ2-2; a weak D match, TRBD2 (5 bases). Germline CDR1 is MNHEY and CDR2 is SMNVEV (reference sequence). There are 17 residues in the CDR3. V lost 3 bases to trimming and J lost 0 bases, with 14 bases between them. The CDR3 nucleotides read TGTGCCAGCAGTTTGGGGTTTGCGGGCCCGAACACCGGGGAGCTGTTTTTT. Encoded protein: CASSLGFAGPNTGELFF.

The chain is built from TRBV27 and TRBJ1-2, with a tentative D call TRBD1 (5 bases). Germline CDR1 and CDR2: MNHEY and SMNVEV (reference sequence). This CDR3 is 15 amino acids long. Trimming took 4 bases from V and 6 from J, leaving 18 bases between them. The CDR3 loop is CASSSLRGRGNGYTF. In DNA, the CDR3 is TGTGCCAGCAGTTCCCTCCGGGGACGGGGGAATGGCTACACCTTC.

V is TRBV29-1 and J is TRBJ2-1, with D unresolved. CDR1 is SQVTM and CDR2 is ANQGSEA in the germline V gene. The length of the CDR3 is 10 residues. Trimming removed 6 bases at V and 7 bases at J, with 7 bases between. The chain's CDR3 is CSVERNEQFF. CDR3 nucleotides: TGCAGCGTCGAGAGAAATGAGCAGTTCTTC.

The chain is built from TRBV27 and TRBJ2-7; 7 positions agree with TRBD2. The CDR3 length is 14 residues. From germline, CDR1 is MNHEY and CDR2 SMNVEV (reference sequence). The trim removed 5 bases at V and 3 bases at J, leaving 7 bases unmatched. The CDR3 coding sequence is TGTGCCAGCAGTCCCGGGACTAATGTCTACGAGCAGTACTTC. It yields the protein CASSPGTNVYEQYF.

The chain employs TRBV2 and TRBJ1-4; D unresolved. The CDR3 totals 13 residues. CDR1 and CDR2 (germline): SNHLY, FYNNEI. V lost 6 bases to trimming and J lost 2 bases, with 7 bases between them. The CDR3 is CASSFYTNEKLFF. CDR3 bases: TGTGCCAGCAGCTTCTATACTAATGAAAAACTGTTTTTT.

The chain joins TRBV14 to TRBJ2-3; 7 positions match TRBD1. The CDR3 covers 16 residues. Germline CDR1 is SGHDN and CDR2 is FVKESK. V dropped 3 bases and J dropped 3; count of bases not matched to a gene: 9. In nucleotides, the CDR3 is TGTGCCAGCAGCCAGTTACAGGGGAGAGTGACAGATACGCAGTATTTT. Translation: CASSQLQGRVTDTQYF.